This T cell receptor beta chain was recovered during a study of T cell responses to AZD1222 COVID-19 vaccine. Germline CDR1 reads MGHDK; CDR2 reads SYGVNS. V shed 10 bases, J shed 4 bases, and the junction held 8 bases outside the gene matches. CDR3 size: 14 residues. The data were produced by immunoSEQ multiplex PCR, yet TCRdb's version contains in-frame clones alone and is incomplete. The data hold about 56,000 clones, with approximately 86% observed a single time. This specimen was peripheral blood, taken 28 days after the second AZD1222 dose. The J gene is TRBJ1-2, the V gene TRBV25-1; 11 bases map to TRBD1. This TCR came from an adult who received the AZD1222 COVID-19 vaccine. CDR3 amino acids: CAIVGTGGRYGYTF. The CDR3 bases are TGTGCCATCGTAGGGACAGGGGGACGCTATGGCTACACCTTC.